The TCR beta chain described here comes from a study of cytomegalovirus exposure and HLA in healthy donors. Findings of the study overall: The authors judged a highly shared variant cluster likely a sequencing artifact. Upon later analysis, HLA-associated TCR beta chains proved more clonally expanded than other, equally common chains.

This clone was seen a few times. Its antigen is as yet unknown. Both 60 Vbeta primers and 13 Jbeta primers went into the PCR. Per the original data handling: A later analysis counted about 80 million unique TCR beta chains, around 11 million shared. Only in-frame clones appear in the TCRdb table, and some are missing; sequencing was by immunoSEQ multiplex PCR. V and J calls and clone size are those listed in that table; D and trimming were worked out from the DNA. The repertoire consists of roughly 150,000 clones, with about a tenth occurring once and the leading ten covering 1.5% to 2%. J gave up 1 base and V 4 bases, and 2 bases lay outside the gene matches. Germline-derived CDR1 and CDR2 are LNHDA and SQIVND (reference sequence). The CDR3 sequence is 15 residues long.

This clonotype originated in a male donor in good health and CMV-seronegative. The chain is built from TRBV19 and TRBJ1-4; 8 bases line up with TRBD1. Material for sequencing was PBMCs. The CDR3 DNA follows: TGTGCCAGTAGTACGGACAGGGTAACTAATGAAAAACTGTTTTTT. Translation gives CASSTDRVTNEKLFF.